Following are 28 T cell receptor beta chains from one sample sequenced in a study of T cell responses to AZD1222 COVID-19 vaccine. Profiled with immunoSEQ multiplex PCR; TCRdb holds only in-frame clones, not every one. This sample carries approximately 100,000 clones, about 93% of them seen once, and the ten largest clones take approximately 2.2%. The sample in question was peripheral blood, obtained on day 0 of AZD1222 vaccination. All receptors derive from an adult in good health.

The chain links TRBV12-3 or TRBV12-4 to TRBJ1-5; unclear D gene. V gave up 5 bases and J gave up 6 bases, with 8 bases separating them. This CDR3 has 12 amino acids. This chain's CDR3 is CASSAEFQPQHF. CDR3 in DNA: TGTGCCAGCAGTGCAGAATTTCAGCCCCAGCATTTT.

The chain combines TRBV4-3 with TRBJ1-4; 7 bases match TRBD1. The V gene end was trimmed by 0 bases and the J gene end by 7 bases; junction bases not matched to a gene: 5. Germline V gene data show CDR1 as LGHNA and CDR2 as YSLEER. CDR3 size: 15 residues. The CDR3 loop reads CASSQDRGSGEKLFF. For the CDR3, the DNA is TGCGCCAGCAGCCAAGACAGGGGGTCAGGTGAAAAACTGTTTTTT.

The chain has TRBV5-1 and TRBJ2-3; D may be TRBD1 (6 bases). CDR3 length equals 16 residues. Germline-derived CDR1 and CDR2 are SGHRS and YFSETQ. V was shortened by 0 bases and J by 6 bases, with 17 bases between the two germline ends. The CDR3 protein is CASSLGGRTAGDTQYF. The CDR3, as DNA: TGCGCCAGCAGCTTGGGCGGTAGGACAGCAGGGGATACGCAGTATTTT.

CDR3 sequence (DNA): TGCGCCAGCAGCCAAGCGGGAGTCCTGTCGGGAAACACCATATATTTT. This sequence encodes CASSQAGVLSGNTIYF. This chain links TRBV4-1 with TRBJ1-3; D not certain. Deletions cut 1 base from V and 4 bases from J, with 14 bases between. This CDR3 comprises 16 residues. The germline gives CDR1 MGHRA, CDR2 YSYEKL.

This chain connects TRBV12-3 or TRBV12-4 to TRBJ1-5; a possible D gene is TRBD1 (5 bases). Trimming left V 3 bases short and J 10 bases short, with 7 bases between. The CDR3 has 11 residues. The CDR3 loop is CASSFQGPQHF. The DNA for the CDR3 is TGTGCCAGCAGTTTCCAGGGACCCCAGCATTTT.

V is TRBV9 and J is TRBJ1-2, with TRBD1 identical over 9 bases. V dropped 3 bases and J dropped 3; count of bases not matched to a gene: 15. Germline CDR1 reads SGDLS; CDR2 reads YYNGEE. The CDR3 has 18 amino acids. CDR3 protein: CASSARTGVSLNDYGYTF. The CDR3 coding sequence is TGTGCCAGCAGCGCTAGGACAGGGGTTAGTCTTAATGACTATGGCTACACCTTC. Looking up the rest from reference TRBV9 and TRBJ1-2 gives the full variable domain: DSGVTQTPKHLITATGQRVTLRCSPRSGDLSVYWYQQSLDQGLQFLIQYYNGEERAKGNILERFSAQQFPDLHSELNLSSLELGDSALYFCASSARTGVSLNDYGYTFGSGTRLTVV.

CDR3: CASSVDPTGTTDTQYF. The CDR3 nucleotides are TGTGCCAGCAGCGTAGACCCCACGGGCACCACAGATACGCAGTATTTT. This chain links TRBV9 with TRBJ2-3, with no clear D. CDR1 and CDR2 (germline): SGDLS, YYNGEE. V lost 0 bases and J lost 2, with 13 bases in between. The CDR3 extends over 16 amino acids.

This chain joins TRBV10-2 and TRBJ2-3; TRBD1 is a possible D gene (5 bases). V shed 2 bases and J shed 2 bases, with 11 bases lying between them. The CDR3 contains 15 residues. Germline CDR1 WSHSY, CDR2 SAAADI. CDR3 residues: CASSEGQGDTDTQYF. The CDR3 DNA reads TGCGCCAGCAGTGAGGGTCAGGGTGACACAGATACGCAGTATTTT.

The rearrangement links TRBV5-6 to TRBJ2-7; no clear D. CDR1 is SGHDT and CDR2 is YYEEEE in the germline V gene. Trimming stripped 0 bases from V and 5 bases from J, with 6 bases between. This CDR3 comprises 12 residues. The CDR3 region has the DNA TGTGCCAGCAGCTTGGGGGTAAACGAGCAGTACTTC. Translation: CASSLGVNEQYF.

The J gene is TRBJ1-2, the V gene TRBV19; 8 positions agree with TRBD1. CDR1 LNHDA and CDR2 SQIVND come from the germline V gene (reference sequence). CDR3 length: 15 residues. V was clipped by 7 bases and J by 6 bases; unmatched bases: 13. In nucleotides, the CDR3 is TGTGCCAGTAAAAACAGCCACGGACAGGGACATGGCTACACCTTC. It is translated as CASKNSHGQGHGYTF. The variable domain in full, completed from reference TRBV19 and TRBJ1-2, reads DGGITQSPKYLFRKEGQNVTLSCEQNLNHDAMYWYRQDPGQGLRLIYYSQIVNDFQKGDIAEGYSVSREKKESFPLTVTSAQKNPTAFYLCASKNSHGQGHGYTFGSGTRLTVV.

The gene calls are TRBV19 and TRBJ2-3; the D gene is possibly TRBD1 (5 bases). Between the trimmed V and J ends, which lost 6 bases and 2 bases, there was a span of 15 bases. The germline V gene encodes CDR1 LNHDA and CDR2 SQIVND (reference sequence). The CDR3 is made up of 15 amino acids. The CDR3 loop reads CASSEQTATTDTQYF. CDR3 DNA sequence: TGTGCCAGTAGCGAACAGACAGCGACCACAGATACGCAGTATTTT.

This chain's CDR3 is CASSQDRGNEQYF. In nucleotides, the CDR3 is TGCGCCAGCAGCCAAGACAGGGGGAACGAGCAGTACTTC. The gene calls are TRBV4-1 and TRBJ2-7; TRBD1 agrees at 7 bases. CDR3 length: 13 amino acids. CDR1 and CDR2 (germline): MGHRA, YSYEKL. J lost 5 bases, V lost 0 bases, and 1 base had no gene match.

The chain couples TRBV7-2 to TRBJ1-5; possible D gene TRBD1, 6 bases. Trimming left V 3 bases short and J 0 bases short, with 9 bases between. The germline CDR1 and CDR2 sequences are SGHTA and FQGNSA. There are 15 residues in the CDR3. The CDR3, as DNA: TGTGCCAGCAGCTTTACAGGGAATAGCAATCAGCCCCAGCATTTT. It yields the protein CASSFTGNSNQPQHF.

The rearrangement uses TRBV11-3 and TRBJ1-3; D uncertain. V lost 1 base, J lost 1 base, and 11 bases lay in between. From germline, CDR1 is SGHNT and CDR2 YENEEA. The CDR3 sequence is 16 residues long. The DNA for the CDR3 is TGTGCCAGCAGCTTAGTTGGACCGCTATCTGGAAACACCATATATTTT. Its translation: CASSLVGPLSGNTIYF.

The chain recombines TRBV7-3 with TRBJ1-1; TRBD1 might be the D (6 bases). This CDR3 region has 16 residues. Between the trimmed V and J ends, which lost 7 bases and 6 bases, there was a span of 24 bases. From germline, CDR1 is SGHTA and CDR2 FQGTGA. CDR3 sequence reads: CASTPGGAGVGSEAFF. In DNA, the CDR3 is TGTGCCAGCACTCCCGGGGGTGCAGGGGTGGGGTCTGAAGCTTTCTTT. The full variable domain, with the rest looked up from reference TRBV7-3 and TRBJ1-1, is GAGVSQTPSNKVTEKGKYVELRCDPISGHTALYWYRQSLGQGPEFLIYFQGTGAADDSGLPNDRFFAVRPEGSVSTLKIQRTERGDSAVYLCASTPGGAGVGSEAFFGQGTRLTVV.

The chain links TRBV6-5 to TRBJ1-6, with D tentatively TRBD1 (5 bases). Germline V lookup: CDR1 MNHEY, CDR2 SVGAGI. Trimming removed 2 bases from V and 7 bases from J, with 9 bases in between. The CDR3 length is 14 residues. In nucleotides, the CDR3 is TGTGCCAGCAGTTACGAGTCAGGGAATTCACCCCTCCACTTT. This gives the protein CASSYESGNSPLHF.

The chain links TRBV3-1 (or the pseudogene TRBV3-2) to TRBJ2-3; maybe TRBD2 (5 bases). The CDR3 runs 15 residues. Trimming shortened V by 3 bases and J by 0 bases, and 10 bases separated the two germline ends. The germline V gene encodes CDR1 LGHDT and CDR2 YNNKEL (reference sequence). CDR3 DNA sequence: TGTGCCAGCAGCCAGACCGGGAAAAGCACAGATACGCAGTATTTT. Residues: CASSQTGKSTDTQYF.

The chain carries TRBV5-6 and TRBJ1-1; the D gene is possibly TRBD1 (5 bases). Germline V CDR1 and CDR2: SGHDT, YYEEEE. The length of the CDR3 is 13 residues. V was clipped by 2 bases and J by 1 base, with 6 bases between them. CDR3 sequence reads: CASSFQGNTEAFF. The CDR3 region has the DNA TGTGCCAGCAGCTTCCAGGGGAACACTGAAGCTTTCTTT.

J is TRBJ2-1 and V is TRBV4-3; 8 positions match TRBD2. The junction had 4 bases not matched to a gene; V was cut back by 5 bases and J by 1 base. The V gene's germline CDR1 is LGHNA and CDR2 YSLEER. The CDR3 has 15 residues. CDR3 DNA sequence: TGCGCCAGCAGCATCGTAGCGGGGTCCTACAATGAGCAGTTCTTC. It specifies CASSIVAGSYNEQFF.

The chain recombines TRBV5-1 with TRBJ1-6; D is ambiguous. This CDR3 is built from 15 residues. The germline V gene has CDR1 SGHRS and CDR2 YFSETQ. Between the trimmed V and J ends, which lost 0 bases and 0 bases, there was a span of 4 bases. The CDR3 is CASSLGLSYNSPLHF. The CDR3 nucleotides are TGCGCCAGCAGCTTGGGCCTCTCCTATAATTCACCCCTCCACTTT.

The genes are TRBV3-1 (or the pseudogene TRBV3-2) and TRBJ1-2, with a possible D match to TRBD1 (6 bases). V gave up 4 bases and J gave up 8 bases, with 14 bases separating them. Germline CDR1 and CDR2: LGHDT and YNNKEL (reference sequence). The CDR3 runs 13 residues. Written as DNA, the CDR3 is TGTGCCAGCAGCCCAAGGGGGGGTGGAGGCTACACCTTC. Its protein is CASSPRGGGGYTF.

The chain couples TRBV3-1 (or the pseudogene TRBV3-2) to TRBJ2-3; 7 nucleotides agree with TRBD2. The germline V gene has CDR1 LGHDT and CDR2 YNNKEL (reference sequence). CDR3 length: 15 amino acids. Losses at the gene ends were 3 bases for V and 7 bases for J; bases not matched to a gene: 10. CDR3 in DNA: TGTGCCAGCAGCCACCGGGACTACCCCCCCCATACGCAGTATTTT. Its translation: CASSHRDYPPHTQYF.

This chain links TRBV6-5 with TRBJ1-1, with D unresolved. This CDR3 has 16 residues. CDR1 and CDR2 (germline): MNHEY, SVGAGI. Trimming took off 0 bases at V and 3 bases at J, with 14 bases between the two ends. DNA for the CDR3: TGTGCCAGCAGTTACTCGGGCATCCCGAAGCACACTGAAGCTTTCTTT. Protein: CASSYSGIPKHTEAFF.

The CDR3 protein is CASRTAEKLFF. The CDR3 region has the DNA TGTGCCAGCCGGACAGCTGAAAAACTGTTTTTT. This chain connects TRBV12-3 or TRBV12-4 to TRBJ1-4, with D perhaps matching TRBD1 (6 bases). The CDR3 loop spans 11 amino acids. V dropped 8 bases and J dropped 7 bases, with 8 bases sitting between them.

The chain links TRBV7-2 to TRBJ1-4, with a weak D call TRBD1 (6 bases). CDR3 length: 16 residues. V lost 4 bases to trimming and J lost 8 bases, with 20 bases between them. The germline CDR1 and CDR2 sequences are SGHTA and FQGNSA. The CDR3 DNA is TGTGCCAGCAGCTCACCGTACAGGGTTGACGGAGAAAAACTGTTTTTT. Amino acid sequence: CASSSPYRVDGEKLFF.

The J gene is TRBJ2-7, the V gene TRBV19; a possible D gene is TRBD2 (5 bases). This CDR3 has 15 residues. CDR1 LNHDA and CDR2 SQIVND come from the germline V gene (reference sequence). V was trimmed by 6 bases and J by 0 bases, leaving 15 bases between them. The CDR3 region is CASSREAEGSYEQYF. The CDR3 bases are TGTGCCAGTAGCCGGGAAGCGGAAGGCTCCTACGAGCAGTACTTC.

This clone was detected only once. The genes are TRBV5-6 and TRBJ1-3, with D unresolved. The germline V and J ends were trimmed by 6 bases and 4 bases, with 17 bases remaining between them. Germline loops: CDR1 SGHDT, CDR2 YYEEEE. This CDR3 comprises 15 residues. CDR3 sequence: CASTKRVARGNTIYF. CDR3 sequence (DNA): TGTGCCAGCACGAAACGGGTGGCGAGGGGAAACACCATATATTTT. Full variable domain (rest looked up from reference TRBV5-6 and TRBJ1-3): DAGVTQSPTHLIKTRGQQVTLRCSPKSGHDTVSWYQQALGQGPQFIFQYYEEEERQRGNFPDRFSGHQFPNYSSELNVNALLLGDSALYLCASTKRVARGNTIYFGEGSWLTVV.

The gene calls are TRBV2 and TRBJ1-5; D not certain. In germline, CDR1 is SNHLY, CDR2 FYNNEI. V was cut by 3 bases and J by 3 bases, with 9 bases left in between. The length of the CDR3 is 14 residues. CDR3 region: CASSDNGFNQPQHF. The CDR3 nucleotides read TGTGCCAGCAGTGATAACGGATTCAATCAGCCCCAGCATTTT. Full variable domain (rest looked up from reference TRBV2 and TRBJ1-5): EPEVTQTPSHQVTQMGQEVILRCVPISNHLYFYWYRQILGQKVEFLVSFYNNEISEKSEIFDDQFSVERPDGSNFTLKIRSTKLEDSAMYFCASSDNGFNQPQHFGDGTRLSIL.